The subject of this entry is one TCR beta chain. This sample was included in a study of shared clonotypes between healthy human individuals. Looking at the study overall: The people who gave samples were two women and a few men aged 18 to 49. Each donor's CD8 memory used one plate, CD8 naive two, each CD4 subset three.

The V gene lost 4 bases and the J gene lost 2 bases, with 17 bases spanning the gap. This CDR3 is built from 16 residues. In germline, CDR1 is MGHRA, CDR2 YSYEKL. Naive CD8 cells were CD45RO-negative, positively selected for CCR7, excluding terminally differentiated effector memory CD45RA+ cells. The authors ran the assay at deep level. The table came from immunoSEQ multiplex PCR; TCRdb's copy has only in-frame clones and leaves some out. In the table there are over 750,000 clones, about 97% of which are singletons. The chain uses TRBV4-1 and TRBJ1-2; maybe TRBD1 (5 bases). The sample taken for sequencing was naive CD8+ T cells sorted from blood. This clonotype originated in a man aged 25 to 40 in good health. CDR3 sequence reads: CASSRTELGENYGYTF. The CDR3 DNA reads as TGCGCCAGCAGCCGCACGGAACTGGGGGAAAACTATGGCTACACCTTC.